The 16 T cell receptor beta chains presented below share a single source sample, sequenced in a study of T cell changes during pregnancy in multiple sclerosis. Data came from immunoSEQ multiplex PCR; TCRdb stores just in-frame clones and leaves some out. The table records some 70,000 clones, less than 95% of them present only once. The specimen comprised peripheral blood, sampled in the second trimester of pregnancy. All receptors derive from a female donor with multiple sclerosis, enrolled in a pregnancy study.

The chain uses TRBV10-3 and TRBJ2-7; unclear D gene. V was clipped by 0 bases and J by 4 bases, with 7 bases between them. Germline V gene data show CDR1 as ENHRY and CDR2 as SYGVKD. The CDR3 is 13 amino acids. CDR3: CAISESTSYEQYF. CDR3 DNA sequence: TGTGCCATCAGTGAGTCGACATCATACGAGCAGTACTTC.

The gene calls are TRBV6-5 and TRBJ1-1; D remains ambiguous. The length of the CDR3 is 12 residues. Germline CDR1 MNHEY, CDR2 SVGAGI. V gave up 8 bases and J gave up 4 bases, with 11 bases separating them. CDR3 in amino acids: CASHRPGTEAFF. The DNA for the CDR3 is TGTGCCAGCCACCGTCCGGGCACTGAAGCTTTCTTT.

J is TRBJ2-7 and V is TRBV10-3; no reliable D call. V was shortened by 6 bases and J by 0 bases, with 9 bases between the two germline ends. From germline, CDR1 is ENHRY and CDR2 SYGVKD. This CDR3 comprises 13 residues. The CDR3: CAIRAGSSYEQYF. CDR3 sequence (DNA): TGTGCCATCAGGGCTGGCAGCTCCTACGAGCAGTACTTC.

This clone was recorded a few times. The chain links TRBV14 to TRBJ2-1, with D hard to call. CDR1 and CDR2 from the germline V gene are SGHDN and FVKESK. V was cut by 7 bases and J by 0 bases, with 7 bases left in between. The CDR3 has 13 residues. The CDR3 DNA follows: TGTGCCAGCACCCTGTCCTCCTACAATGAGCAGTTCTTC. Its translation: CASTLSSYNEQFF.

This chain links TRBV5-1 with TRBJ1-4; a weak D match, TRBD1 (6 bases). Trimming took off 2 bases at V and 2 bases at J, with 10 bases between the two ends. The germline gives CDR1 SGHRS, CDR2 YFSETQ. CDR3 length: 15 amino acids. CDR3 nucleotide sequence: TGCGCCAGCAGCTTAGAGGGACACACTAATGAAAAACTGTTTTTT. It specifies CASSLEGHTNEKLFF. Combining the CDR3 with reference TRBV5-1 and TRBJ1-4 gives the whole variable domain KAGVTQTPRYLIKTRGQQVTLSCSPISGHRSVSWYQQTPGQGLQFLFEYFSETQRNKGNFPGRFSGRQFSNSRSEMNVSTLELGDSALYLCASSLEGHTNEKLFFGSGTQLSVL.

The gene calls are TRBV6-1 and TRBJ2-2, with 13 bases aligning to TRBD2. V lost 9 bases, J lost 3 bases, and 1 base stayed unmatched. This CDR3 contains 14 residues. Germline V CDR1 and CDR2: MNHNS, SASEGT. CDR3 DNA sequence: TGTGCCAGTACTAGCGGGGGGGACACCGGGGAGCTGTTTTTT. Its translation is CASTSGGDTGELFF.

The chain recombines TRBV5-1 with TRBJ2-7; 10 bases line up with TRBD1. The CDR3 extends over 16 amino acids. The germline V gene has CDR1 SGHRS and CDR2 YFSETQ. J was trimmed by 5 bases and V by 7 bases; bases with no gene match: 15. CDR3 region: CASAGQGVGGGNEQYF. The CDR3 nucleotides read TGCGCCAGCGCTGGACAGGGGGTGGGAGGGGGGAACGAGCAGTACTTC.

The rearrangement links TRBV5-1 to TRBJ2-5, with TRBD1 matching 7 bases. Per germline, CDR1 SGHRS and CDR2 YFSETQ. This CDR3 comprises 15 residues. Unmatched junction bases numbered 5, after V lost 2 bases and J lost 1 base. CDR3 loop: CASSFPTGAQETQYF. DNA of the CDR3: TGCGCCAGCAGCTTCCCCACAGGGGCCCAAGAGACCCAGTACTTC.

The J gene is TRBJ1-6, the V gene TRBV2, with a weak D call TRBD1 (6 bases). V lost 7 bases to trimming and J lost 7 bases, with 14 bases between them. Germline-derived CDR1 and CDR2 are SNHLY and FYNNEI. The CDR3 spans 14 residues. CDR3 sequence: CASNYREGNSPLHF. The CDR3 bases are TGTGCCAGCAACTACAGGGAGGGAAATTCACCCCTCCACTTT.

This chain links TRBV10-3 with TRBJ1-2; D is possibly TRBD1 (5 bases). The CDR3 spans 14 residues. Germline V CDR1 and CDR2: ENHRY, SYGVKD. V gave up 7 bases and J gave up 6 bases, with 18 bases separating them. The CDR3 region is CAIIGGGPPHGYTF. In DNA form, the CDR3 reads TGTGCCATCATCGGGGGGGGACCTCCCCATGGCTACACCTTC.

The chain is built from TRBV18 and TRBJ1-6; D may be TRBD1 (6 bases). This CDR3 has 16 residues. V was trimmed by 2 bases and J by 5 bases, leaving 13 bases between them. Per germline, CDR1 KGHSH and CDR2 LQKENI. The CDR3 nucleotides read TGTGCCAGCTCACCATTGAAACAGGGTAATAATTCACCCCTCCACTTT. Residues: CASSPLKQGNNSPLHF.

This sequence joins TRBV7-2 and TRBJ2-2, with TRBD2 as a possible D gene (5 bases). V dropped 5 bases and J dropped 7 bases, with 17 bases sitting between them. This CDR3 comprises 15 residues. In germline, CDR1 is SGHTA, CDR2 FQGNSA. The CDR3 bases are TGTGCCAGCAGCCCCGGATGGGAGAGGGTCGGGGAGCTGTTTTTT. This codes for CASSPGWERVGELFF.

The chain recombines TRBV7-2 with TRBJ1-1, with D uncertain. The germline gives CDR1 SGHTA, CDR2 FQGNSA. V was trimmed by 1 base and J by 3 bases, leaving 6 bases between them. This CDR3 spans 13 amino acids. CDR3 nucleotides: TGTGCCAGCAGCTTAGAACTGGACACTGAAGCTTTCTTT. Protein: CASSLELDTEAFF.

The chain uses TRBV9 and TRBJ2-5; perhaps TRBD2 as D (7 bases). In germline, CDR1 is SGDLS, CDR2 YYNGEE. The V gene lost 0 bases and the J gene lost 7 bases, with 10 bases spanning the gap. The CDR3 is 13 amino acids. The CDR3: CASSVEGGGTQYF. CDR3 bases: TGTGCCAGCAGCGTAGAAGGGGGGGGGACCCAGTACTTC.

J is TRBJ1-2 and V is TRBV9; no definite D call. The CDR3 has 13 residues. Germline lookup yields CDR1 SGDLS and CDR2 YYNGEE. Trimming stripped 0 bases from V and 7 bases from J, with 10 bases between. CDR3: CASSVALDGGYTF. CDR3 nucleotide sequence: TGTGCCAGCAGCGTAGCTTTAGATGGTGGCTACACCTTC.

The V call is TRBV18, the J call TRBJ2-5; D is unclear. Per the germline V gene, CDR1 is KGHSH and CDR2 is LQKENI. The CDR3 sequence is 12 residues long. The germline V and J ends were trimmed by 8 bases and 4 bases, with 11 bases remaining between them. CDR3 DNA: TGTGCCAGCACGGGTATTGGAGAGACCCAGTACTTC. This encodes CASTGIGETQYF.